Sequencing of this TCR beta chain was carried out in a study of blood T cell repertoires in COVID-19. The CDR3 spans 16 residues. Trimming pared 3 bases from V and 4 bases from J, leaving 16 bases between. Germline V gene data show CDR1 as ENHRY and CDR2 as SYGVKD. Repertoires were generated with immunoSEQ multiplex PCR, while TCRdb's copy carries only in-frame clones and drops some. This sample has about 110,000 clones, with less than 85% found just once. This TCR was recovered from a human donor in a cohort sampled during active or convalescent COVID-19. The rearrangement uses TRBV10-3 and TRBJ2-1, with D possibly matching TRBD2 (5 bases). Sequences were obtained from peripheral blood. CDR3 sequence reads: CAISDVGGGTYNEQFF. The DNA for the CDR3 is TGTGCCATCAGTGACGTCGGCGGAGGTACTTACAATGAGCAGTTCTTC.